Below are 2 T cell receptor beta chains sequenced from a single sample in a study of identical twins (dated by TCRdb to the mid-2010s). The library relied on 5' RACE. Sequencing instrument: Illumina HiSeq 2000. The raw public data were reprocessed by TCRdb itself: fastp quality trimming at Q25, MiXCR clonotype calling, in-frame beta chains only. Rows are combined by CDR3 protein, so each entry shows the most common genes and DNA. For this sample there are approximately 620,000 distinct CDR3 sequences; more than 6.5% appear just once. Clones ranked in the top ten supply 0.85% to 1% of the sample. The sample also formed part of further work on yellow fever vaccine responses in identical twins.

Material: PBMCs. The receptors derive from a woman in her late teens or twenties in good health.

This clonotype was found a few times. The V gene is TRBV5-1, the J gene TRBJ1-2; no clear D gene. Germline V lookup: CDR1 SGHRS, CDR2 YFSETQ. The ends were cut back, 0 bases at V and 5 bases at J, with 17 bases in the middle. The CDR3 consists of 16 residues. In DNA form, the CDR3 reads TGCGCCAGCAGCTTGGAGACTGCCTCCGCCGGGTATGGCTACACCTTC. Its protein is CASSLETASAGYGYTF.

This clonotype has at least ten counts. V is TRBV3-1 and J is TRBJ2-1; D remains ambiguous. CDR1 is LGHDT, CDR2 YNNKEL, per germline (reference sequence). The CDR3 is made up of 13 amino acids. Trimming pared 0 bases from V and 6 bases from J, leaving 6 bases between. This CDR3 is CASSQESGNEQFF. CDR3 nucleotide sequence: TGTGCCAGCAGCCAAGAATCCGGCAATGAGCAGTTCTTC.